This T cell receptor beta chain emerged from a study of T cells after yellow fever vaccination. At the level of the study: Low-cell-number fractions underwent preparation using SMART-Seq v4 Ultra Low Input.

The CDR3 totals 17 residues. Germline CDR1 MGHRA, CDR2 YSYEKL. The V end lost 4 bases, the J end lost 4 bases, and 20 bases lay between the germline ends. The table lists this clonotype with a few counts. Antigen unknown. Study-wide findings and caveats: Abundant clonotypes from the bulk population could get into FACS-sorted repertoires as contaminants. Compared with primary, the secondary response was weaker and peaked at day 5, not 15.

Template switching with 5'RACE generated the TCR cDNA and added a universal primer site and UMIs. In TCRdb, the 5' RACE reads were re-called with MiXCR into one record per CDR3 protein. The table includes about 50,000 distinct CDR3 sequences, about 7.9% detected once. The V call is TRBV4-1, the J call TRBJ1-5; no definite D call. Sequencing used CD8+ T cells sorted from PBMCs, obtained roughly 15 days after the first yellow fever vaccination. The receptor comes from a man aged 18 to 29 who received the YFV17D yellow fever vaccine. CDR3 amino acids: CASSLTPWGTDNQPQHF. In DNA form, the CDR3 reads TGCGCCAGCAGCCTTACCCCCTGGGGAACAGATAATCAGCCCCAGCATTTT.